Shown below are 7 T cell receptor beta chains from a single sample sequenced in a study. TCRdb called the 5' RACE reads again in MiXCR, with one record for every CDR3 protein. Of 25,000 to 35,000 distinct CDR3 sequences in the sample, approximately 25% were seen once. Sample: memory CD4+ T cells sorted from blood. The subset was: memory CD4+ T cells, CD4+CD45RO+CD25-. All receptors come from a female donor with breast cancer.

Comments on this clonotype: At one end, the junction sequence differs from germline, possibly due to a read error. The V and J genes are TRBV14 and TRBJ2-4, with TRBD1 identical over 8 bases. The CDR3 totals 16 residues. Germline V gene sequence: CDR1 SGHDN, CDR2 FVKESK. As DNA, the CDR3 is TGTGCCAGCGGCCAAGAAGACCAGGGGGCGCAAGACATTCAGTACTTC. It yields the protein CASGQEDQGAQDIQYF.

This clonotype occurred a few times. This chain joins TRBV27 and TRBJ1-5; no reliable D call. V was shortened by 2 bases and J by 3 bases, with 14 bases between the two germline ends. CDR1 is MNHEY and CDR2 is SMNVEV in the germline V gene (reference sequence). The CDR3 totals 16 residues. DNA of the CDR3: TGTGCCAGCAGTTTAAAAGACCCGCGGTACAATCAGCCCCAGCATTTT. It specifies CASSLKDPRYNQPQHF.

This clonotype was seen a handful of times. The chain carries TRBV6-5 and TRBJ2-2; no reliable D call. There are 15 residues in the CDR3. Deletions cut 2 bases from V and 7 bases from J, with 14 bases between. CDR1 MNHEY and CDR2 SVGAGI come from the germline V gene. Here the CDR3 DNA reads TGTGCCAGCAGTTACAATCAAGGAGTTAGCGGGGAGCTGTTTTTT. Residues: CASSYNQGVSGELFF.

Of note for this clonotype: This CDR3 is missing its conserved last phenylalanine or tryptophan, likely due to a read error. The DNA of the CDR3 is TGTGCCAGCAGTCCCGACAGCGGGGAGCTGTTTCTT. Translating it yields CASSPDSGELFL. The J gene is TRBJ2-2, the V gene TRBV6-5; TRBD1 might be the D (5 bases). V was shortened by 5 bases and J by 7 bases, with 8 bases between the two germline ends. This CDR3 has 12 residues. Germline values: CDR1 MNHEY, CDR2 SVGAGI.

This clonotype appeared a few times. The CDR3: CASSLSYGQPQHF. The CDR3 region has the DNA TGTGCCAGCAGCTTAAGTTATGGACAGCCCCAGCATTTT. The chain carries TRBV7-8 and TRBJ1-5; D is ambiguous. The CDR3 length is 13 residues. V dropped 2 bases and J dropped 7 bases, with 9 bases sitting between them. Germline V gene lookup returns CDR1 SGHVS and CDR2 FQNEAQ. The variable domain in full, completed from reference TRBV7-8 and TRBJ1-5, reads GAGVSQSPRYKVAKRGQDVALRCDPISGHVSLFWYQQALGQGPEFLTYFQNEAQLDKSGLPSDRFFAERPEGSVSTLKIQRTQQEDSAVYLCASSLSYGQPQHFGDGTRLSIL.

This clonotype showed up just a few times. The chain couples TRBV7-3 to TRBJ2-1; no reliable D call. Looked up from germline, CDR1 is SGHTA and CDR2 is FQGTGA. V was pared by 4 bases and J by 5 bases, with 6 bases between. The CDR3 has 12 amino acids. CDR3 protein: CASSSLNNEQFF. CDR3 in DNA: TGTGCCAGCAGCTCCCTGAACAATGAGCAGTTCTTC.

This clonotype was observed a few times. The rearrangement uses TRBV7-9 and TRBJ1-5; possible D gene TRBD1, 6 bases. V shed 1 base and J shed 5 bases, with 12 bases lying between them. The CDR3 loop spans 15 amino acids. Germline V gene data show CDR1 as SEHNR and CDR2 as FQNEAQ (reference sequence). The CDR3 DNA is TGTGCCAGCAGCTTAGTAGGGGCAGGGGATCAGCCCCAGCATTTT. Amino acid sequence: CASSLVGAGDQPQHF.